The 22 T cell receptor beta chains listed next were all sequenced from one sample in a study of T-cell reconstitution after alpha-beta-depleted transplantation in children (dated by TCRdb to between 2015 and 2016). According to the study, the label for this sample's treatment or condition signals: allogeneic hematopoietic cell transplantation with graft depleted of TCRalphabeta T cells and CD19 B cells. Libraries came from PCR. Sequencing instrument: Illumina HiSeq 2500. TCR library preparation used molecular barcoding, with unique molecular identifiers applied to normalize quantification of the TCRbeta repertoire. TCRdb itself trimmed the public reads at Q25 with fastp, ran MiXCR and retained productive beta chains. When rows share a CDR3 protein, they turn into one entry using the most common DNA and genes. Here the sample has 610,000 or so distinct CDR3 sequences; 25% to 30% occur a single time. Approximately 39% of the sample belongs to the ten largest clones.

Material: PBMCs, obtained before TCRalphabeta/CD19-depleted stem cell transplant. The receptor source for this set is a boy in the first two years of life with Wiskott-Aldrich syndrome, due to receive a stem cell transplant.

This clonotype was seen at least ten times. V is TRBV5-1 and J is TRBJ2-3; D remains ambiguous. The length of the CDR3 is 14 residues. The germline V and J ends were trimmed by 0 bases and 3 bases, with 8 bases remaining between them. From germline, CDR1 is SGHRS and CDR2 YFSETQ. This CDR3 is CASSLGEGTDTQYF. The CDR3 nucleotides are TGCGCCAGCAGCTTGGGTGAAGGGACAGATACGCAGTATTTT.

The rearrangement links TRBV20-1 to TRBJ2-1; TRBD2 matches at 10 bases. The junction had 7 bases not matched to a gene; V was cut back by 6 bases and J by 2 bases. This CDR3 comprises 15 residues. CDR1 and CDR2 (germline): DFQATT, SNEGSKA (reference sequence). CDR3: CSACQLAGTYNEQFF. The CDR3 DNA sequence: TGCAGTGCCTGCCAACTAGCGGGGACCTACAATGAGCAGTTCTTC.

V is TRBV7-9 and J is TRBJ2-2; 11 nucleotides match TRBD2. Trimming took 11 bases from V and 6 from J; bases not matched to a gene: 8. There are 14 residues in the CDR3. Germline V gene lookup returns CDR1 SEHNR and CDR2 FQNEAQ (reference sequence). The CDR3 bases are TGTGCCCATAGCGGGAGGGCCATTGCCGGGGAGCTGTTTTTT. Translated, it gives CAHSGRAIAGELFF.

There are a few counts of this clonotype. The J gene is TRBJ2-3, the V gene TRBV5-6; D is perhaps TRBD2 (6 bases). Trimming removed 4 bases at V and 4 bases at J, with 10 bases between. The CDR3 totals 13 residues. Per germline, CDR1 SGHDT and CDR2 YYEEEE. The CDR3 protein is CASSPRLADTQYF. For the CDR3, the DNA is TGTGCCAGCAGCCCCCGACTAGCAGATACGCAGTATTTT.

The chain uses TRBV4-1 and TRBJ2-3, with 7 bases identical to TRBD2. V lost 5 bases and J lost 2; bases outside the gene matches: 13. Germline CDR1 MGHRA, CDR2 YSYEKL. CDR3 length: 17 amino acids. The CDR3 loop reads CASSAIVIAGVTDTQYF. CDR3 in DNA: TGCGCCAGCAGCGCGATCGTGATAGCGGGCGTCACAGATACGCAGTATTTT.

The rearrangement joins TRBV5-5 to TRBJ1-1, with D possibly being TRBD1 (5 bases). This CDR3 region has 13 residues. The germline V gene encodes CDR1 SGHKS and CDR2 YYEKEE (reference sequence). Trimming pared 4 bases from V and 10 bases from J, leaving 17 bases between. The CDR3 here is CASSPRGERGAFF. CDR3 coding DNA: TGTGCCAGCAGCCCACGAGGGGAGAGAGGAGCTTTCTTT.

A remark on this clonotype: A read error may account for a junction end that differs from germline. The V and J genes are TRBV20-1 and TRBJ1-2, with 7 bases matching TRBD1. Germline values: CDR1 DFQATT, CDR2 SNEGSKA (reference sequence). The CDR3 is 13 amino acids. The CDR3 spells CSGRGTDYDGYTF. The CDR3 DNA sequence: TGCAGTGGTAGAGGGACAGACTACGATGGCTACACCTTC.

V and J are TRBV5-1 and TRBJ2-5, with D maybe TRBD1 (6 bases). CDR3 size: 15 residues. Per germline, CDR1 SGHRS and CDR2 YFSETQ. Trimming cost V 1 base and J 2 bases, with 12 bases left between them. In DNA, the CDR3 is TGCGCCAGCAGCTTGACCGGGACAAAACAAGAGACCCAGTACTTC. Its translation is CASSLTGTKQETQYF.

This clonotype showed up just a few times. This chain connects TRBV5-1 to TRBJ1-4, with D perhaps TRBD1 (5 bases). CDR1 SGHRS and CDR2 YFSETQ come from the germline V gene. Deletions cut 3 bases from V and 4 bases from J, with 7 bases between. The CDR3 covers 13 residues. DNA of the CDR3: TGCGCCAGCAGCTCCCAGGGTAATGAAAAACTGTTTTTT. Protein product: CASSSQGNEKLFF.

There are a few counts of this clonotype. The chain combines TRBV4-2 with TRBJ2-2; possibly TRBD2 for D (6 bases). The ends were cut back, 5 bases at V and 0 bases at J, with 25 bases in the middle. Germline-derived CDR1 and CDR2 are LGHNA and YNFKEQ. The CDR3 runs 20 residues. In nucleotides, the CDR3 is TGTGCCAGCAGCAGGATGAAGCGGGCGAGCGCCGTAGCGAACACCGGGGAGCTGTTTTTT. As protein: CASSRMKRASAVANTGELFF.

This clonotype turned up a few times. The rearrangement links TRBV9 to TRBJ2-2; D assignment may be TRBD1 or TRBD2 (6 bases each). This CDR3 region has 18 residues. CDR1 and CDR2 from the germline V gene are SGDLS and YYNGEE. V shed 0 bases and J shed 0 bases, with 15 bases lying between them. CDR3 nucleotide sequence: TGTGCCAGCAGCGTAGCTACGTGGGGGGCATCGAACACCGGGGAGCTGTTTTTT. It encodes CASSVATWGASNTGELFF.

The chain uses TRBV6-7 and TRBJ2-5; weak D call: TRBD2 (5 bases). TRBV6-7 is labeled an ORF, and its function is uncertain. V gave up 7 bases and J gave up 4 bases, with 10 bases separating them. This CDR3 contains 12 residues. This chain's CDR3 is CASTSGGETQYF. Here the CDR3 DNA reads TGTGCCAGCACGAGCGGAGGAGAGACCCAGTACTTC.

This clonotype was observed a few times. The CDR3 protein is CASSLLAGGPNTQYF. The CDR3 DNA follows: TGTGCCAGCAGTTTACTAGCGGGAGGGCCAAATACGCAGTATTTT. The genes are TRBV27 and TRBJ2-3; 12 nucleotides align to TRBD2. In germline, CDR1 is MNHEY, CDR2 SMNVEV (reference sequence). The CDR3 covers 15 residues. After removal of 2 bases from V and 7 bases from J, the junction contained 4 bases not matched to a gene.

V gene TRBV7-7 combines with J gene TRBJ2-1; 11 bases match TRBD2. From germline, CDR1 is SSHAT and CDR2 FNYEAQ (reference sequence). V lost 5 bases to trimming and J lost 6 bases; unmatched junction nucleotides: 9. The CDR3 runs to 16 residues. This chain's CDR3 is CASSARLAGTTNEQFF. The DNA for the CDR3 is TGTGCCAGCAGCGCTCGACTAGCGGGGACTACCAATGAGCAGTTCTTC.

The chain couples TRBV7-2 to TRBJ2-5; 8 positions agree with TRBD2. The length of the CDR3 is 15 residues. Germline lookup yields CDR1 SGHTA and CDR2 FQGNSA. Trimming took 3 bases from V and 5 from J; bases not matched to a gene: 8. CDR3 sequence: CASSFSGTPGETQYF. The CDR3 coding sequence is TGTGCCAGCAGCTTTAGCGGGACCCCCGGGGAGACCCAGTACTTC.

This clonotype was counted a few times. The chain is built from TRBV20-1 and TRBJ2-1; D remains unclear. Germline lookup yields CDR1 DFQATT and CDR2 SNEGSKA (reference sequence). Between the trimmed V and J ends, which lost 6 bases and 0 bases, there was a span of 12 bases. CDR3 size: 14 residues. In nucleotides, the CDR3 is TGCAGTGCACCAGCTCACCGCTCCTACAATGAGCAGTTCTTC. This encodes CSAPAHRSYNEQFF.

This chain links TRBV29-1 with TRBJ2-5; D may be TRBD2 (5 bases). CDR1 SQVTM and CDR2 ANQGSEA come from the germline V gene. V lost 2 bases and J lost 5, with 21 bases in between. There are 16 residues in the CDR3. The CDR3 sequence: CSVELGGPTRGETQYF. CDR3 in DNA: TGCAGCGTTGAATTAGGCGGGCCTACCAGAGGGGAGACCCAGTACTTC. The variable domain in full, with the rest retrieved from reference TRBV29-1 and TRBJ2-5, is SAVISQKPSRDICQRGTSLTIQCQVDSQVTMMFWYRQQPGQSLTLIATANQGSEATYESGFVIDKFPISRPNLTFSTLTVSNMSPEDSSIYLCSVELGGPTRGETQYFGPGTRLLVL.

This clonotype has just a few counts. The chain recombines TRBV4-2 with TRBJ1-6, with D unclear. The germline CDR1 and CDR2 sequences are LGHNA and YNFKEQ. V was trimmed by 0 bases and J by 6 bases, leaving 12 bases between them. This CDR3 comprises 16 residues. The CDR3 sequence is CASSQERTGANSPLHF. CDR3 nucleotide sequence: TGTGCCAGCAGCCAAGAGAGAACTGGCGCTAATTCACCCCTCCACTTT.

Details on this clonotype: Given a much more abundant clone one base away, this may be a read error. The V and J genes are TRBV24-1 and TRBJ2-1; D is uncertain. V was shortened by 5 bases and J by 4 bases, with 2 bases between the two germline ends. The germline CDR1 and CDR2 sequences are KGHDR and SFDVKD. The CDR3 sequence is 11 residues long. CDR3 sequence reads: CATSGYNEQFF. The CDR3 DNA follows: TGTGCCACCAGTGGGTACAATGAGCAGTTCTTC.

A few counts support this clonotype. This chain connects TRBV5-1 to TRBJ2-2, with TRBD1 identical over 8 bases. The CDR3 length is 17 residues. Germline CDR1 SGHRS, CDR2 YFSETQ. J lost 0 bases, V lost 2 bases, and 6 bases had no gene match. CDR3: CASSFPGTGANTGELFF. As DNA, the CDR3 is TGCGCCAGCAGCTTCCCGGGGACAGGCGCGAACACCGGGGAGCTGTTTTTT.

The CDR3 bases are TGTGCCAGCAGTTACTCTAGCCCGGGACTAGCGGGCCTCTGGGGGTACAATGAGCAGTTCTTC. Amino acids: CASSYSSPGLAGLWGYNEQFF. V is TRBV6-2 or TRBV6-3 and J is TRBJ2-1; 12 nucleotides match TRBD2. With 0 bases clipped from V and 4 bases from J, the junction kept 16 bases outside the gene matches. CDR1 MNHEY and CDR2 SVGEGT come from the germline V gene. The CDR3 is 21 residues long.

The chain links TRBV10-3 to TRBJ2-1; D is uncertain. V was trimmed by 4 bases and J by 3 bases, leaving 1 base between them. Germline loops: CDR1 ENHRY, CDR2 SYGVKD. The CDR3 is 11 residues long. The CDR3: CAISGYNEQFF. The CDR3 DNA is TGTGCCATCAGTGGCTACAATGAGCAGTTCTTC.